These 13 T cell receptor beta chains were sequenced from one sample in a study of blood T cell repertoires in COVID-19. Sequencing was performed with immunoSEQ multiplex PCR; in TCRdb, only in-frame clones are kept and a portion is missing. This sample has some 150,000 clones, with around 82% found just once. The sample taken for sequencing was peripheral blood. Source of these receptors: a man in his sixties who had recovered from COVID-19.

The gene calls are TRBV19 and TRBJ2-2; TRBD1 matches at 8 bases. The CDR3 runs 18 residues. V lost 0 bases and J lost 4; bases outside the gene matches: 10. The germline CDR1 and CDR2 sequences are LNHDA and SQIVND (reference sequence). Here the CDR3 DNA reads TGTGCCAGTAGTATAGATCCCCCGACAGGGGCCTCCACCGGGGAGCTGTTTTTT. Amino acids: CASSIDPPTGASTGELFF.

The V call is TRBV5-1, the J call TRBJ1-1; tentatively, D is TRBD1 (5 bases). Looked up from germline, CDR1 is SGHRS and CDR2 is YFSETQ. The CDR3 has 15 residues. V gave up 0 bases and J gave up 4 bases, with 13 bases separating them. CDR3 bases: TGCGCCAGCAGCTTGGAGGAGGGGCGGGTCACTGAAGCTTTCTTT. It specifies CASSLEEGRVTEAFF.

This chain links TRBV19 with TRBJ2-3; 10 nucleotides align to TRBD2. CDR3 size: 18 residues. The germline gives CDR1 LNHDA, CDR2 SQIVND (reference sequence). J lost 2 bases, V lost 5 bases, and 13 bases had no gene match. This CDR3 is CASSFHPSAGGITDTQYF. CDR3 coding DNA: TGTGCCAGTAGTTTCCACCCCTCAGCGGGGGGGATCACAGATACGCAGTATTTT.

J is TRBJ1-1 and V is TRBV10-3; D possibly corresponds to TRBD1 (5 bases). CDR3 length: 16 amino acids. Trimming cost V 6 bases and J 3 bases, with 20 bases left between them. Germline CDR1 is ENHRY and CDR2 is SYGVKD. The DNA of the CDR3 is TGTGCCATCAGAAAAACTTCTTCTACGGGGGACACTGAAGCTTTCTTT. Protein product: CAIRKTSSTGDTEAFF.

This chain joins TRBV2 and TRBJ1-1; D remains unclear. Trimming pared 4 bases from V and 3 bases from J, leaving 9 bases between. Per the germline V gene, CDR1 is SNHLY and CDR2 is FYNNEI. The CDR3 consists of 13 residues. CDR3 protein: CASSARVDTEAFF. CDR3 nucleotides: TGTGCCAGCAGTGCCCGGGTCGACACTGAAGCTTTCTTT.

V is TRBV6-5 and J is TRBJ2-7; 8 bases fit TRBD1. CDR1 is MNHEY and CDR2 is SVGAGI in the germline V gene. This CDR3 comprises 13 residues. V lost 4 bases to trimming and J lost 3 bases; unmatched junction nucleotides: 2. This CDR3 reads CASSLDRDYEQYF. In DNA form, the CDR3 reads TGTGCCAGCAGTTTGGACAGGGACTACGAGCAGTACTTC.

The sample holds a few counts of this clone. The chain joins TRBV4-3 to TRBJ2-7; 13 bases are a match to TRBD2. V was clipped by 2 bases and J by 4 bases; unmatched bases: 2. The CDR3 contains 15 residues. Germline loops: CDR1 LGHNA, CDR2 YSLEER. CDR3 coding DNA: TGCGCCAGCAGCCAAACGACTAGCGGGGGGTACGAGCAGTACTTC. Translation gives CASSQTTSGGYEQYF.

V is TRBV19 and J is TRBJ1-1; possibly TRBD1 for D (5 bases). CDR1 is LNHDA, CDR2 SQIVND, per germline (reference sequence). Trimming pared 4 bases from V and 0 bases from J, leaving 9 bases between. The length of the CDR3 is 14 residues. DNA for the CDR3: TGTGCCAGTAGTACATCGACAGTGAACACTGAAGCTTTCTTT. Protein: CASSTSTVNTEAFF.

The V call is TRBV7-3, the J call TRBJ2-1, with D maybe TRBD1 (6 bases). This CDR3 region has 15 residues. The ends were cut back, 0 bases at V and 9 bases at J, with 15 bases in the middle. Looked up from germline, CDR1 is SGHTA and CDR2 is FQGTGA. CDR3 DNA sequence: TGTGCCAGCAGCTTAACCTCTAATGGGGGCACTGAGCAGTTCTTC. Residues: CASSLTSNGGTEQFF.

The V gene is TRBV5-4, the J gene TRBJ2-1, with 14 positions matching TRBD2. This CDR3 contains 17 residues. Looked up from germline, CDR1 is SGHNT and CDR2 is YYREEE (reference sequence). Trimming at V came to 3 bases and at J to 9 bases, leaving 11 bases not matched to a gene. CDR3 amino acids: CASSSWTSGGPKGEQFF. In DNA, the CDR3 is TGTGCCAGCAGCTCCTGGACTAGCGGGGGGCCAAAGGGTGAGCAGTTCTTC.

The genes are TRBV12-3 or TRBV12-4 and TRBJ2-7; a weak D match, TRBD1 (5 bases). CDR3 length equals 11 residues. Trimming removed 6 bases from V and 9 bases from J, with 12 bases in between. In DNA form, the CDR3 reads TGTGCCAGCAGATTCCAGGGCCCGCAGTACTTC. Translated: CASRFQGPQYF.

This rearrangement joins TRBV10-3 to TRBJ2-3; TRBD2 agrees at 8 bases. V shed 6 bases and J 3 bases; nucleotides not matched to a gene: 14. The CDR3 loop spans 17 amino acids. Germline V gives CDR1 ENHRY, CDR2 SYGVKD. CDR3 sequence: CAISNGLAPGGTDTQYF. CDR3 nucleotide sequence: TGTGCCATCAGCAATGGACTAGCCCCCGGGGGAACAGATACGCAGTATTTT.

This chain connects TRBV7-9 to TRBJ1-2, with unresolved D. CDR3 size: 13 residues. The V end was cut by 5 bases, the J end by 8 bases, with 15 bases between. Germline V CDR1 and CDR2: SEHNR, FQNEAQ (reference sequence). DNA for the CDR3: TGTGCCAGCAGCCTAAACGGGGAGGGCGGCTACACCTTC. Protein product: CASSLNGEGGYTF.